A selection of T cell receptor beta chains follows, all from one sample in a study of radiotherapy plus CTLA-4 blockade in lung cancer. The table came from immunoSEQ multiplex PCR; TCRdb's copy has only in-frame clones and leaves some out. The sample contains 60,000 to 75,000 clones, about 72% of which appear only once. Here the sequenced sample was peripheral blood, taken from a patient treated with radiotherapy plus ipilimumab. These receptors all come from a human donor with non-small cell lung cancer whose response to radiotherapy plus ipilimumab could not be evaluated. Some clones in this sample may be carry-over from other donors' samples. CDR3s include the opening cysteine and the closing phenylalanine or tryptophan. A D gene is named only where the DNA matches it firmly. The listing skips clone size in some rows; elsewhere it reads once, few, many or a size class.

j_gene,abundance,d_gene,v_gene,CDR3nt,CDR3aa
TRBJ1-4,once,.,TRBV7-2,TGTGCCAGCAGCTTTAAGCCTGCAACTAATGAAAAACTGTTTTTT,CASSFKPATNEKLFF
TRBJ1-2,once,TRBD1,TRBV5-4,TGTGCCAGCAGCACGAGTGGGACAGGGAGAGGCTACACCTTC,CASSTSGTGRGYTF
TRBJ2-3,few,TRBD2,TRBV29-1,TGCAGCGTCCCTAGGGGAGGGGATACGCAGTATTTT,CSVPRGGDTQYF
TRBJ1-1,.,.,TRBV4-1,TGCGCCAGCAGCCAAAATTCGGTGTTTGGTGAAGCTTTCTTT,CASSQNSVFGEAFF
TRBJ2-7,.,TRBD1,TRBV2,TGTGCCAGCAATCCGGGGACAGGGAGCAACGAGCAGTACTTC,CASNPGTGSNEQYF
TRBJ1-2,.,.,TRBV19,TGTGCCAGTAGCCGGAGGAATCTTGGCTACACCTTC,CASSRRNLGYTF
TRBJ2-5,once,TRBD2,TRBV7-2,TGTGCCAGCAGCTTAGCGTGGAGCGGGGGGGCTTTGATGGAGACCCAGTACTTC,CASSLAWSGGALMETQYF
TRBJ1-1,few,.,TRBV19,TGTGCCAGTAGTATAGCCCGCGACAGCCCAGCTTTCTTT,CASSIARDSPAFF
TRBJ2-1,.,TRBD2,TRBV6-4,TGTGCCAGCAGTGCCAGCGGGGGAAGTTATGAGCAGTTCTTC,CASSASGGSYEQFF
TRBJ1-2,.,.,TRBV15,TGTGCCACCAGCCCGAACGCTAATGGCTACACCTTC,CATSPNANGYTF
TRBJ1-5,.,.,TRBV2,TGTGCCAGCAGGGTTGACAGGTACAATCAGCCCCAGCATTTT,CASRVDRYNQPQHF
TRBJ2-7,.,.,TRBV7-9,TGTGCCAGCAGCTCTAGTAGGAACTACGAGCAGTACTTC,CASSSSRNYEQYF
TRBJ2-3,few,.,TRBV2,TGTGCCAGCTACGTGGAAATGAGGGATACGCAGTATTTT,CASYVEMRDTQYF
TRBJ2-4,.,.,TRBV5-1,TGCGCCAGCAGCTCTTCGGGGGACGCCAAAAACATTCAGTACTTC,CASSSSGDAKNIQYF
TRBJ1-1,.,.,TRBV7-8,TGTGCCAGCAGCTTTTCAGGGGTTCCTGAAGCTTTCTTT,CASSFSGVPEAFF
TRBJ1-6,.,.,TRBV4-2,TGTGCCAGCAGCCAAGGGGGCGTATTAGCCATAATGAATTCACCCCTCCACTTT,CASSQGGVLAIMNSPLHF
TRBJ1-4,.,TRBD1,TRBV5-1,TGCGCCAGCAGCCCGCAGGGGGCGCCCGGAAAACTGTTTTTT,CASSPQGAPGKLFF
TRBJ2-2,.,.,TRBV7-2,TGTGCCAGCAGCGCCACAGGGTGGGCCGGGGAGCTGTTTTTT,CASSATGWAGELFF
TRBJ2-5,.,.,TRBV4-3,TGCGCCAGCAGCCAAGAGTATCGACAGGTCCAAGAGACCCAGTACTTC,CASSQEYRQVQETQYF
TRBJ2-5,once,.,TRBV5-1,TGCGCCAGCAGCCCCGGGGAGACACTACATGCAGAGACCCAGTACTTC,CASSPGETLHAETQYF
TRBJ2-7,.,.,TRBV5-1,TGCGCCAGCAGCCCTACCTCGAGCTCCTACGAGCAGTACTTC,CASSPTSSSYEQYF
TRBJ1-1,.,TRBD1,TRBV19,TGTGCCAGTAGTTTCCCGACAGGGCGGGAAGCTTTCTTT,CASSFPTGREAFF
TRBJ2-1,once,TRBD1,TRBV7-9,TGTGCCAGCAACGTGGGACAGGGGTTAGAAAATGAGCAGTTCTTC,CASNVGQGLENEQFF
TRBJ2-7,.,TRBD1,TRBV11-2,TGTGCCAGCAGCTTTGAGACAGGGTACGAGCAGTACTTC,CASSFETGYEQYF
TRBJ1-5,.,.,TRBV30,TGTGCCTGGAGCACCGGGAGCAATAGCAATCAGCCCCAGCATTTT,CAWSTGSNSNQPQHF
TRBJ2-5,.,TRBD2,TRBV5-1,TGCGCCAGCAAGAGTTGGACTAGCGGGCAAGAGACCCAGTACTTC,CASKSWTSGQETQYF
TRBJ2-2,.,.,TRBV6-5,TGTGCCAGCAGTTACAGGAGGAACACCGGGGAGCTGTTTTTT,CASSYRRNTGELFF
TRBJ1-1,.,.,TRBV4-2,TGTGCCAGCAGCCAAGGACTCGAGGGCCTTTTGAACACTGAAGCTTTCTTT,CASSQGLEGLLNTEAFF
TRBJ1-2,few,TRBD1,TRBV10-3,TGTGCCATCAGGGGGACAGGGGGCGACGGCTACACCTTC,CAIRGTGGDGYTF
TRBJ1-6,.,.,TRBV5-1,TGCGCCAGCAGCTTGGAAGGGGGTGATTCACCCCTCCACTTT,CASSLEGGDSPLHF
TRBJ1-2,.,.,TRBV28,TGTGCCAGCAGTTTTGGGTCAAGGGGAAGGGGCTACACCTTC,CASSFGSRGRGYTF
TRBJ2-5,once,TRBD1,TRBV2,TGTGCCAGCAGTGTGGACAGGAAAGAGACCCAGTACTTC,CASSVDRKETQYF
TRBJ2-5,few,.,TRBV28,TGTGCCAGCACCCTCCAAGAGACCCAGTACTTC,CASTLQETQYF
TRBJ1-2,.,.,TRBV2,TGTGCCAGCAGTGAAGGTTTCGCAGGTGGCTACACCTTC,CASSEGFAGGYTF
TRBJ2-5,.,TRBD1,TRBV6-5,TGTGCCAGCGGGGAAACAGGGGTCCAAGAGACCCAGTACTTC,CASGETGVQETQYF